This T cell receptor beta chain was retrieved from a study of response to subunit inactivated influenza vaccine. Of note for this clonotype: Its target is unknown.

Via MiXCR, TCRdb re-called the RT-PCR reads, giving one row per CDR3 protein. Among roughly 500,000 distinct CDR3 sequences, about 17% were seen once, and the ten largest hold over 2.5%. Study-wide results and limits: Every seasonal influenza vaccination brings in few new T cells, the authors suggested.

The CDR3 spans 15 residues. After removal of 2 bases from V and 6 bases from J, the junction contained 4 bases not matched to a gene. CDR1 is DFQATT and CDR2 is SNEGSKA in the germline V gene (reference sequence). The clonotype was recovered from a man aged 50-75 years who received an inactivated influenza vaccine. The sample here was CD4+ T cells sorted from PBMCs, taken less than 30 months after vaccination. The genes are TRBV20-1 and TRBJ2-4; 13 positions match TRBD2. The DNA for the CDR3 is TGCAGTGCTAGAACTAGCGGGGGGGCCGGAAACATTCAGTACTTC. This encodes CSARTSGGAGNIQYF.